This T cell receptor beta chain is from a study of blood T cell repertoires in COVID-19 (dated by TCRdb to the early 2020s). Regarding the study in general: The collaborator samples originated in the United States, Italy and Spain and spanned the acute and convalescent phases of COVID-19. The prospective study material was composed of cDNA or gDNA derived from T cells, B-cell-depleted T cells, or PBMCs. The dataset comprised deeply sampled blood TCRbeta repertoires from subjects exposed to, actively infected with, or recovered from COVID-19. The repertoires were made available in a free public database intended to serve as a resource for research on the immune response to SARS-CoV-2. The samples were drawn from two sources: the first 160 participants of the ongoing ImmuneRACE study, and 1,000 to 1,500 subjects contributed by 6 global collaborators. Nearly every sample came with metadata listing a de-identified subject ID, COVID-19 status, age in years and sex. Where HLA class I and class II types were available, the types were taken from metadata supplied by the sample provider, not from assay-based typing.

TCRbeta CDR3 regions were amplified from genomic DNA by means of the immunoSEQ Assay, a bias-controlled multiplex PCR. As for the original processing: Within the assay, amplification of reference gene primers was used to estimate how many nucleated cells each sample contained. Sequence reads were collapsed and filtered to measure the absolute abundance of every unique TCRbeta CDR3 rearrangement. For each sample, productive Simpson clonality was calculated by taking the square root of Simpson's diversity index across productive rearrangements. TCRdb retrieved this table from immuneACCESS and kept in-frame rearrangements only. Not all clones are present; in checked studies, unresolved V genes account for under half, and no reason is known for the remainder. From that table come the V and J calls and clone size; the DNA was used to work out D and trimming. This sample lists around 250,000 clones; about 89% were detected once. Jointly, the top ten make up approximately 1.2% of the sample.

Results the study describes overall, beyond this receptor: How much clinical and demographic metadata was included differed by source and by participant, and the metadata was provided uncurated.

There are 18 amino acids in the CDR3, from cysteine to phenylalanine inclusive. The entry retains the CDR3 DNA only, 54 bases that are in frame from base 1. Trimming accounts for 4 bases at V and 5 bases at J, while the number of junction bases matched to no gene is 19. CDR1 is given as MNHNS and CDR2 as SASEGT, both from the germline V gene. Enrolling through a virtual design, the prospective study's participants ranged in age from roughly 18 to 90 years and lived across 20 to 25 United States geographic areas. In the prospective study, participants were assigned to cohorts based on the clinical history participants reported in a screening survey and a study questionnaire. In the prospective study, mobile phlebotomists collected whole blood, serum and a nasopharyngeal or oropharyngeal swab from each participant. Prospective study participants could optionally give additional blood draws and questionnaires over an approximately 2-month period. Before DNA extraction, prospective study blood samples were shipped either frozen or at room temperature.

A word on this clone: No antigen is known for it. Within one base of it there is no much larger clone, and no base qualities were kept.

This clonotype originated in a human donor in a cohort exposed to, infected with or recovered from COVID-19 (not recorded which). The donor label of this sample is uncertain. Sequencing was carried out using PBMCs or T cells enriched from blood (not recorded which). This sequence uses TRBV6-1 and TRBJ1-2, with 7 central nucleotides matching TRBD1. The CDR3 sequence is CASSAAVGGTGQRYGYTF. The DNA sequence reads TGTGCCAGCAGTGCCGCCGTTGGGGGGACGGGACAGAGGTATGGCTACACCTTC.